This T cell receptor (beta chain) was captured in a study of identifying expanded T cells in peripheral blood. Study conclusions and caveats: About 1.2 clones differed between technical replicates, versus about 15 and 19 over time. Across healthy donors, higher total template counts meant significantly greater approximately 2-week count variance.

Comment on this clone: The antigen is undetermined.

The assay was immunoSEQ multiplex PCR, and TCRdb's table has in-frame clones only and misses some. This sample has around 100,000 clones, with 80% to 90% found just once. Germline values: CDR1 LGHNT, CDR2 FRNRAP. The V end lost 2 bases, the J end lost 0 bases, and 11 bases lay between the germline ends. CDR3 length: 15 amino acids. The sequence was collected from a person aged 18 to 75 in good health. The rearrangement links TRBV12-5 to TRBJ2-7, with a possible D match to TRBD1 (5 bases). Sequencing was performed on blood. CDR3 amino acids: CASGLSRQSSYEQYF. CDR3 nucleotides: TGTGCTAGTGGTTTGTCCCGACAGAGCTCCTACGAGCAGTACTTC.